The rows below give T cell receptor beta chains drawn from one sample of a study of identical twins. TCRdb redid the calling of the 5' RACE reads with MiXCR, one entry per CDR3 protein. Found here are a few hundred thousand distinct CDR3 sequences, approximately 8.7% of them singletons; the top ten hold roughly 8.9%. The material sequenced was naive T cells sorted from blood. The receptors shown here come from a woman aged 45-60 years in good health. Both conserved end residues are part of each CDR3. A D gene is named only where the DNA matches it firmly. Only some rows state a clone size, as once, few, many or a class for expanded clones.

d_call j_call cdr3_length v_call clone_size cdr3_nt cdr3_aa
. TRBJ2-1 15 TRBV11-2 few TGTGCCAGCAGACGACAGGCCCTCTCCTACAATGAGCAGTTCTTC CASRRQALSYNEQFF
. TRBJ1-3 15 TRBV11-2 few TGTGCCAGCAGCTTAGTCGGGCACTCTGGAAACACCATATATTTT CASSLVGHSGNTIYF
. TRBJ2-1 14 TRBV5-1 few TGCGCCAGCAGCTTGGACCCCGGTAACAATGAGCAGTTCTTC CASSLDPGNNEQFF
. TRBJ1-5 13 TRBV3-1 many TGTGCCAGCAGCGGTCCAGGGGTGCAGCCCCAGCATTTT CASSGPGVQPQHF
. TRBJ1-1 14 TRBV9 few TGTGCCAGCAGCAAAAACAGGGTCGGCACTGAAGCTTTCTTT CASSKNRVGTEAFF
TRBD2 TRBJ2-1 17 TRBV14 . TGTGCCAGCAGCCCTAGGACTAGCGGGAGGGCCCGGCATGAGCAGTTCTTC CASSPRTSGRARHEQFF
. TRBJ2-3 16 TRBV7-3 . TGTGCCAGCAGCTGGACGGCTGCCGCTAGCACAGATACGCAGTATTTT CASSWTAAASTDTQYF
. TRBJ1-3 14 TRBV30 many TGTGCCTGGAGAACAGGGAGGGCTGGAAACACCATATATTTT CAWRTGRAGNTIYF
. TRBJ2-7 14 TRBV7-2 . TGTGCCAGCACCTTACCCCAGATCTCCTACGAGCAGTACTTC CASTLPQISYEQYF
. TRBJ1-1 11 TRBV10-3 . TGTGCCACCGCGGACACCTCCCAAGCTTTCTTT CATADTSQAFF
TRBD1 TRBJ1-2 14 TRBV27 . TGTGCCAGCAGTTTTGGACAGGGAATCTATGGCTACACCTTC CASSFGQGIYGYTF
. TRBJ2-1 15 TRBV29-1 . TGCAGCGTTGAATTGGGCAGGGAAATTGAGTATGAGCAGTTCTTC CSVELGREIEYEQFF
TRBD2 TRBJ2-3 14 TRBV11-2 few TGTGCCAGCAGCTTCGTCGGGAGGGCCGATACGCAGTATTTT CASSFVGRADTQYF